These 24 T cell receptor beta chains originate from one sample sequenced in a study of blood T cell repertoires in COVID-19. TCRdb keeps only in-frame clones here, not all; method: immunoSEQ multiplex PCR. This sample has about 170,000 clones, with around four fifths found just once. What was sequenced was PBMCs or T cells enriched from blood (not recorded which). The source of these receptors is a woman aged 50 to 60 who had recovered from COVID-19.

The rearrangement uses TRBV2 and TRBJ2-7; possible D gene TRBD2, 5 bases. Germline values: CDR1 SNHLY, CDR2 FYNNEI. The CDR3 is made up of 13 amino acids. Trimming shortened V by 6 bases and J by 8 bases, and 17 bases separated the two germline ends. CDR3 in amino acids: CASRKETMAKQYV. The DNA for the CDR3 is TGTGCCAGCAGGAAGGAGACTATGGCCAAGCAGTACGTC.

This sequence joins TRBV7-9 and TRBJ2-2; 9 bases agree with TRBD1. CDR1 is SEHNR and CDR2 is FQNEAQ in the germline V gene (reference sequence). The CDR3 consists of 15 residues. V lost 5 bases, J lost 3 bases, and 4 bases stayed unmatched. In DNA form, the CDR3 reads TGTGCCAGCAGCCTAAGGACAGGGGACACCGGGGAGCTGTTTTTT. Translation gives CASSLRTGDTGELFF.

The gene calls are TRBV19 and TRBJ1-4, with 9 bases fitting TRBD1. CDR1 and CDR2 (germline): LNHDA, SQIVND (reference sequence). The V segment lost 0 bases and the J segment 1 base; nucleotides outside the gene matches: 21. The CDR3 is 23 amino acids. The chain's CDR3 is CASSIESPRDRAPAPGTNEKLFF. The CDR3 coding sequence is TGTGCCAGTAGTATAGAATCCCCCCGGGACAGGGCCCCCGCCCCCGGAACTAATGAAAAACTGTTTTTT.

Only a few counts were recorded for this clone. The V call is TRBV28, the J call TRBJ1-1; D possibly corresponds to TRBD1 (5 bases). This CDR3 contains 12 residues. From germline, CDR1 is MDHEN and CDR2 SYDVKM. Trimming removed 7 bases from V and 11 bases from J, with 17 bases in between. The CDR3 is CASIGRGGKAFF. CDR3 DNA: TGTGCCAGCATCGGACGGGGGGGGAAGGCTTTCTTT.

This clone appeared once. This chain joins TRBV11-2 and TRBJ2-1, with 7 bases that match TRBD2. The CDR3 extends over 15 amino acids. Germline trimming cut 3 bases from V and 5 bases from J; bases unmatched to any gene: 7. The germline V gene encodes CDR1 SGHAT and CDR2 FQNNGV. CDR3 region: CASSLSPSGNNEQFF. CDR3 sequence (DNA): TGTGCCAGCAGCTTGAGCCCTAGCGGTAACAATGAGCAGTTCTTC.

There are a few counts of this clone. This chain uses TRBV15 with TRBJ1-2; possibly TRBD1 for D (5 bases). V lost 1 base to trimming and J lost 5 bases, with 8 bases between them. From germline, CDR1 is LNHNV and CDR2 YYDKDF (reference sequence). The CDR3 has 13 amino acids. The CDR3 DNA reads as TGTGCCACCAGCAGAGGGGAGGGGTATGGCTACACCTTC. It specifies CATSRGEGYGYTF.

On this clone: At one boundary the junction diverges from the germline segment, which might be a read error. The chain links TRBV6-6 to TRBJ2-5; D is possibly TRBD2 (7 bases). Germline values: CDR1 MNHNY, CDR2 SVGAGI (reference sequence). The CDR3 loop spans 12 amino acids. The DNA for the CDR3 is TGTGCCAGCAGTTACTCGGCGGGGGCCGGCGACTTC. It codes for CASSYSAGAGDF.

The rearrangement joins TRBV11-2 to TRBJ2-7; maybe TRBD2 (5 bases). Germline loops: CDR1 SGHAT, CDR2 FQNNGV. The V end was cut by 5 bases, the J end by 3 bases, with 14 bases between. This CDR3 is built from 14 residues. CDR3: CASSPPSGSYEQYV. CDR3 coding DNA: TGTGCCAGCAGCCCCCCATCGGGAAGCTACGAGCAGTACGTC.

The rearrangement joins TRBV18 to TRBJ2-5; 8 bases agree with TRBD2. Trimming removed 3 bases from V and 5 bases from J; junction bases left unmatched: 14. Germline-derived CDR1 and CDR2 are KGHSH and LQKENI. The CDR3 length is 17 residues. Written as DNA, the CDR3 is TGTGCCAGCTCACCTAGTATGTTAGCGGGAAGGCGGGAGACCCAGTACTTC. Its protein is CASSPSMLAGRRETQYF.

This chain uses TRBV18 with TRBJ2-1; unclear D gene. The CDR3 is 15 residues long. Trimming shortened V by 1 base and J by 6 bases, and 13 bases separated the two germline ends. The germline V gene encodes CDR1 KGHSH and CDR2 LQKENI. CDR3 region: CASSPLAGAPNEQFF. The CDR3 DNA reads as TGTGCCAGCTCACCACTAGCCGGCGCACCCAATGAGCAGTTCTTC. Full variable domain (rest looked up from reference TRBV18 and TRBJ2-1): NAGVMQNPRHLVRRRGQEARLRCSPMKGHSHVYWYRQLPEEGLKFMVYLQKENIIDESGMPKERFSAEFPKEGPSILRIQQVVRGDSAAYFCASSPLAGAPNEQFFGPGTRLTVL.

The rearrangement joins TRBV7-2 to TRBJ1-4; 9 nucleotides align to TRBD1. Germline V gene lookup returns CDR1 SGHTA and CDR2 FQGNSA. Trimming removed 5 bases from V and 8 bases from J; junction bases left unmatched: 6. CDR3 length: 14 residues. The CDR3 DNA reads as TGTGCCAGCAGCCCCGGGACAGGGTGGGAAAAACTGTTTTTT. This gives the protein CASSPGTGWEKLFF. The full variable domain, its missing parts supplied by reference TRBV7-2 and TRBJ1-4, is GAGVSQSPSNKVTEKGKDVELRCDPISGHTALYWYRQSLGQGLEFLIYFQGNSAPDKSGLPSDRFSAERTGGSVSTLTIQRTQQEDSAVYLCASSPGTGWEKLFFGSGTQLSVL.

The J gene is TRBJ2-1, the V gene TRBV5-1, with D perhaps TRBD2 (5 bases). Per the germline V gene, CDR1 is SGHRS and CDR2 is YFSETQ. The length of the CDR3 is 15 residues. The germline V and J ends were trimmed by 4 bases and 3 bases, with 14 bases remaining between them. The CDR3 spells CASSLASGSYNEQFF. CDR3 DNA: TGCGCCAGCAGCCTGGCCAGCGGCAGCTACAATGAGCAGTTCTTC.

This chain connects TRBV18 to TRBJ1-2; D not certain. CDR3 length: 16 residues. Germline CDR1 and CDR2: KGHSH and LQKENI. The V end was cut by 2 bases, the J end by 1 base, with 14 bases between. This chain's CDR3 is CASSPVGRGLNYGYTF. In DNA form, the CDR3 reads TGTGCCAGCTCACCAGTAGGCCGAGGGCTTAACTATGGCTACACCTTC.

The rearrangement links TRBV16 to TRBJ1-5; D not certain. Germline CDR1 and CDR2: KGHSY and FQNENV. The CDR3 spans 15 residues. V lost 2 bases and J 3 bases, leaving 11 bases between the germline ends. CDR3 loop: CASSQSIQLNQPQHF. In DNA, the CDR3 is TGTGCCAGCAGCCAAAGCATACAGCTCAATCAGCCCCAGCATTTT. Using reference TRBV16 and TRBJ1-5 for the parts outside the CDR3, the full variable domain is GEEVAQTPKHLVRGEGQKAKLYCAPIKGHSYVFWYQQVLKNEFKFLISFQNENVFDETGMPKERFSAKCLPNSPCSLEIQATKLEDSAVYFCASSQSIQLNQPQHFGDGTRLSIL.

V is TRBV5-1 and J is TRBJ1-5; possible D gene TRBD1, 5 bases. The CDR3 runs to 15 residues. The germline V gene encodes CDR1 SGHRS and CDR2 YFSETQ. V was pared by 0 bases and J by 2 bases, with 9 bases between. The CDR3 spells CASSLEGPGNQPQHF. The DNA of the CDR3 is TGCGCCAGCAGCTTGGAGGGGCCGGGCAATCAGCCCCAGCATTTT.

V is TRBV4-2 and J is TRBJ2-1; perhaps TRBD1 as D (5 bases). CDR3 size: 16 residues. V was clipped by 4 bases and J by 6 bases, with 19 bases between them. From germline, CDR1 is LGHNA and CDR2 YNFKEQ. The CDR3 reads CASSRRVAGQVNEQFF. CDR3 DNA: TGTGCCAGCAGCCGCCGAGTAGCAGGGCAGGTCAATGAGCAGTTCTTC.

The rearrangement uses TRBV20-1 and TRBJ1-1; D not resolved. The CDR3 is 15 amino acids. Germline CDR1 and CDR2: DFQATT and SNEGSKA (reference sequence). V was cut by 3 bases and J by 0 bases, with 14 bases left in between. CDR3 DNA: TGCAGTGCTAGTTCCACAGAGAAGATGAACACTGAAGCTTTCTTT. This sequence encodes CSASSTEKMNTEAFF.

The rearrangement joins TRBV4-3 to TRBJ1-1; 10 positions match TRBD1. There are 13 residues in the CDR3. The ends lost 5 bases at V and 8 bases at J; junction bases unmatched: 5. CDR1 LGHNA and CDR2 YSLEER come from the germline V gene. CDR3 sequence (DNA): TGCGCCAGCAGCGCATTGACAGGGGGCGAAGCTTTCTTT. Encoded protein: CASSALTGGEAFF.

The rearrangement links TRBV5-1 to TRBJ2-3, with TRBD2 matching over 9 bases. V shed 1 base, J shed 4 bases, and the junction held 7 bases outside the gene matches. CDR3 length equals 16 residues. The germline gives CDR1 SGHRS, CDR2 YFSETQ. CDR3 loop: CASSLFGSGSADTQYF. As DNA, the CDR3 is TGCGCCAGCAGCTTGTTTGGTAGCGGGAGCGCAGATACGCAGTATTTT.

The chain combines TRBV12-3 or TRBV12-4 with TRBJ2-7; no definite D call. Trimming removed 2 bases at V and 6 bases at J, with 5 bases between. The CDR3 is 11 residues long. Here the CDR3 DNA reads TGTGCCAGCAGTTTAAACTCCGAGCAGTACGTC. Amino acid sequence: CASSLNSEQYV.

CDR3 DNA sequence: TGTGCCAGCAGTTGGACAGGGATGTACGGCTACACCTTC. Amino acid sequence: CASSWTGMYGYTF. This chain links TRBV12-3 or TRBV12-4 with TRBJ1-2, with TRBD1 matching over 8 bases. J gave up 8 bases and V 4 bases, and 6 bases lay outside the gene matches. The CDR3 is made up of 13 amino acids.

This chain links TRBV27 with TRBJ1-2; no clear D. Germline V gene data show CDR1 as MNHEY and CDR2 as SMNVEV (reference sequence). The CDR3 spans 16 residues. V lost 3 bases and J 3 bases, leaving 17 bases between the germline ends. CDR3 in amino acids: CASSFEIRPLYYGYTF. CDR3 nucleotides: TGTGCCAGCAGTTTCGAGATTCGTCCCCTTTACTATGGCTACACCTTC.

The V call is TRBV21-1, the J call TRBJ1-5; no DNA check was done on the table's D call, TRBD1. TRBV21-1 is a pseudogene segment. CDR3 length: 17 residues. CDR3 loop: CASSTRQVRNSNQPQHF. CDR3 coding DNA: TGTGCCAGCAGCACCCGACAGGTGAGGAATAGCAATCAGCCCCAGCATTTT.

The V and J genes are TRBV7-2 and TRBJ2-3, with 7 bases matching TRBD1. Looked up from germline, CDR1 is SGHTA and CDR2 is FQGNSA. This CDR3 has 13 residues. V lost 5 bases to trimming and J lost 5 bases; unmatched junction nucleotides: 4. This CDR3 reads CASSPRQGDTQYF. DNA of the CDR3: TGTGCCAGCAGCCCGCGACAGGGAGATACGCAGTATTTT.